This TCR beta chain was sequenced in a study of control samples from healthy donors and cancer patients. This CDR3 spans 14 amino acids. Trimming took 1 base from V and 10 from J, leaving 16 bases between them. Per the germline V gene, CDR1 is SEHNR and CDR2 is FQNEAQ (reference sequence). Libraries were prepared by immunoSEQ multiplex PCR; TCRdb keeps only in-frame clonotypes and omits some of them. The sample gives about 130,000 clones, approximately 91% of which show up once; about 3.2% is in the top ten. The rearrangement links TRBV7-9 to TRBJ2-5; the D gene is possibly TRBD2 (6 bases). The sequencing sample was made of blood. This sequence originates from a man over 45 in good health. The CDR3 DNA follows: TGTGCCAGCAGCTTAGGAGTCGGCGGGGTTGGCCAGTACTTC. This translates into CASSLGVGGVGQYF.